This T cell receptor beta chain derives from a study of cytomegalovirus exposure and HLA in healthy donors. Study conclusions and caveats: In a later analysis, specific HLA alleles were associated with 15,000 to 20,000 TCR beta sequences at a 0.05 false discovery rate. Indistinguishable V segments, including TRBV6-2 and TRBV6-3, were excluded.

Germline loops: CDR1 LNHDA, CDR2 SQIVND (reference sequence). CDR3 length: 19 residues. Unmatched junction bases numbered 17, after V lost 8 bases and J lost 0 bases. Everyone who donated was a healthy bone marrow donor. This clone was picked up one time. The antigen remains undetermined. The PCR used 60 Vbeta and 13 Jbeta primers. Source study methods: Among the unique TCR beta chains that a later analysis counted, around 82 million in all, roughly 10 million were shared. Here immunoSEQ multiplex PCR was the method, and the copy in TCRdb shows in-frame clones only, minus some. The V and J calls and clone size were taken over from that table, and D and trimming were inferred from the DNA. The table records under 90,000 clones, 70% to 85% of them present only once.

The sample comprised PBMCs. This TCR came from a man aged 40-49 years in good health and CMV-seropositive. V usage is TRBV19 and J usage is TRBJ1-5, with 9 bases that match TRBD1. In DNA, the CDR3 is TGTGCCAGTGGTCCCAGACAGGGGGTCACCCGTTATAGCAATCAGCCCCAGCATTTT. This translates into CASGPRQGVTRYSNQPQHF.